The 2 T cell receptor beta chains below all came from one sample that was sequenced in a study of shared clonotypes between healthy human individuals. The assay was immunoSEQ multiplex PCR, and TCRdb's table has in-frame clones only and misses some. The sample has about 660,000 clones, less than 85% seen once. The sequenced sample was memory CD4+ T cells sorted from blood. The sample's subset: CD45RA-negative fraction. These receptors all stem from a woman aged 25-40 years in good health.

This rearrangement joins TRBV2 to TRBJ2-7, with D perhaps being TRBD1 or TRBD2 (5 bases each). Germline V gene data show CDR1 as SNHLY and CDR2 as FYNNEI. This CDR3 region has 16 residues. Deletions cut 3 bases from V and 4 bases from J, with 19 bases between. The CDR3 coding sequence is TGTGCCAGCAGTGACGACAAACCGGGACCATCTTACGAGCAGTACTTC. It encodes CASSDDKPGPSYEQYF.

The chain couples TRBV4-1 to TRBJ2-1; either TRBD1 or TRBD2 may supply D (5 bases each). CDR3 length: 15 residues. Germline values: CDR1 MGHRA, CDR2 YSYEKL. Deletions cut 6 bases from V and 5 bases from J, with 17 bases between. The CDR3 bases are TGCGCCAGCAGTCACCTCTCGGGACCAAACAATGAGCAGTTCTTC. It codes for CASSHLSGPNNEQFF.